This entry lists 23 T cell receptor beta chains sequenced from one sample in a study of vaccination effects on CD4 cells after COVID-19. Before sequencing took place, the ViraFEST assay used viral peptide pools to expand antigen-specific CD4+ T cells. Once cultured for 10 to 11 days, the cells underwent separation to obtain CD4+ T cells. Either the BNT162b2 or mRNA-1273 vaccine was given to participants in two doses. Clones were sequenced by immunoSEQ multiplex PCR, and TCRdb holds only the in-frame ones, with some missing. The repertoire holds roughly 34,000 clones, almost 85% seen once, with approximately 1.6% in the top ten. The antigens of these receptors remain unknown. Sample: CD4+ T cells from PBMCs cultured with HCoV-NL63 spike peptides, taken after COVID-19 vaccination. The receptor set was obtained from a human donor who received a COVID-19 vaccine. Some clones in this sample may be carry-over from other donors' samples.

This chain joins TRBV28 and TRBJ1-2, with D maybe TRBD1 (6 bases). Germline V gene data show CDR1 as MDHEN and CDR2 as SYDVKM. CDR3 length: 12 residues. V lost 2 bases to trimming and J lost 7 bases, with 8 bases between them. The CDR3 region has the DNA TGTGCCAGCAGTTTAATAGGGGGTGGCTACACCTTC. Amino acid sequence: CASSLIGGGYTF.

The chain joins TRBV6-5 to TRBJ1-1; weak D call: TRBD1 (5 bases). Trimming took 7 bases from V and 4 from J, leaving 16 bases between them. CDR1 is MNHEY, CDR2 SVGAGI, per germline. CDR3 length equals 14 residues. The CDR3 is CASTVPGSGTEAFF. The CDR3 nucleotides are TGTGCCAGCACCGTCCCAGGGAGTGGCACTGAAGCTTTCTTT.

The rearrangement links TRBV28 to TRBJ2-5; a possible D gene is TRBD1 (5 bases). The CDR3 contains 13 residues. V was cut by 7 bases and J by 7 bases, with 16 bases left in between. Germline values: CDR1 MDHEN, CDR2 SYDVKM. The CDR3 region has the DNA TGTGCCAGCACAGGGTCCTCGGTGCGGACCCAGTACTTC. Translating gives CASTGSSVRTQYF.

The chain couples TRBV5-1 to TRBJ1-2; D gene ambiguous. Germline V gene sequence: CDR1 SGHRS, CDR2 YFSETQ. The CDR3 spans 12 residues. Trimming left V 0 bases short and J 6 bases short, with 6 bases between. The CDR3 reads CASSLAADGYTF. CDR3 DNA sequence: TGCGCCAGCAGCTTGGCCGCGGATGGCTACACCTTC.

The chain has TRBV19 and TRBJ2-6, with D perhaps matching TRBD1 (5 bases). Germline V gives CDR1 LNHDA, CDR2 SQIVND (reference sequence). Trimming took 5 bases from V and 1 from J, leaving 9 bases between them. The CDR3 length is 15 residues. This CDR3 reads CASSFHRSGANVLTF. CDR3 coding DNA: TGTGCCAGTAGTTTTCACAGGTCTGGGGCCAACGTCCTGACTTTC.

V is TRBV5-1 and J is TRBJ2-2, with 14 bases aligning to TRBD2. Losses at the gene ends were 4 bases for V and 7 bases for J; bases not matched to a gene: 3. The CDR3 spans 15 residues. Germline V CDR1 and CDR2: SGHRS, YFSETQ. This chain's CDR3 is CASSGTSGRGGELFF. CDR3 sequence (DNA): TGCGCCAGCAGCGGGACTAGCGGGAGAGGCGGGGAGCTGTTTTTT.

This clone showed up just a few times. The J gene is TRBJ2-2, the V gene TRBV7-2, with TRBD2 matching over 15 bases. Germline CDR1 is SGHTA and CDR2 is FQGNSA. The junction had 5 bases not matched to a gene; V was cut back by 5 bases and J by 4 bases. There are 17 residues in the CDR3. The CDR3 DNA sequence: TGTGCCAGCAGCCCCGGACTAGCGGGGGGGGTCACCGGGGAGCTGTTTTTT. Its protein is CASSPGLAGGVTGELFF.

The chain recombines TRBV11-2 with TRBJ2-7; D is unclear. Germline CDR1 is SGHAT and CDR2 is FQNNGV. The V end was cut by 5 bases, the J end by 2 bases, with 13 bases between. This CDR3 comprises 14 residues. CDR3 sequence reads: CASSPLRQTYEQYV. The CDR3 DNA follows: TGTGCCAGCAGCCCCCTGCGGCAGACCTACGAGCAGTACGTC.

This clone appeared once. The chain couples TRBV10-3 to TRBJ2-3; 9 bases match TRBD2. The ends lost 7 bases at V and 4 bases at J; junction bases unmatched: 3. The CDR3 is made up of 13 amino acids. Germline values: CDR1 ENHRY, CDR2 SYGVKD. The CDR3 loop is CAIKAGGADTQYF. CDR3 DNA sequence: TGTGCCATCAAGGCGGGGGGGGCAGATACGCAGTATTTT.

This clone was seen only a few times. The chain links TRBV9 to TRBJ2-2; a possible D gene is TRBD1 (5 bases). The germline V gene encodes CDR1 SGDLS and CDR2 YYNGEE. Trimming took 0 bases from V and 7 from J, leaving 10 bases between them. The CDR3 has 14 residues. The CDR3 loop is CASSVVVQGGELFF. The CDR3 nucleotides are TGTGCCAGCAGCGTAGTTGTTCAGGGCGGGGAGCTGTTTTTT.

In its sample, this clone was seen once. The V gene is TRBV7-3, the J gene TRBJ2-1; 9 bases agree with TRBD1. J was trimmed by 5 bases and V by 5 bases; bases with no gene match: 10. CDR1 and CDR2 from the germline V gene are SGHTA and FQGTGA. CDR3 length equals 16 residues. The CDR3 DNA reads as TGTGCCAGCAGCGCAAACCCGGGACAGGGAAACAATGAGCAGTTCTTC. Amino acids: CASSANPGQGNNEQFF.

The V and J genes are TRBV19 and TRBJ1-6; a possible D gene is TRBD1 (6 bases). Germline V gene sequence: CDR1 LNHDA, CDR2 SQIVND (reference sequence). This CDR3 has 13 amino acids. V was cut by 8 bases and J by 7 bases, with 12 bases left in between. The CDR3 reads CASRGGLNSPLHF. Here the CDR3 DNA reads TGTGCCAGTCGTGGGGGGCTCAATTCACCCCTCCACTTT.

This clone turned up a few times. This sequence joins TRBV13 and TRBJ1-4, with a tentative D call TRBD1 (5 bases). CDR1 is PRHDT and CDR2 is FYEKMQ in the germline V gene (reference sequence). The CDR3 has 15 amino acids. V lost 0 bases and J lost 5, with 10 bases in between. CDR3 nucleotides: TGTGCCAGCAGCTTAGGGGGGGATCACAATGAAAAACTGTTTTTT. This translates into CASSLGGDHNEKLFF.

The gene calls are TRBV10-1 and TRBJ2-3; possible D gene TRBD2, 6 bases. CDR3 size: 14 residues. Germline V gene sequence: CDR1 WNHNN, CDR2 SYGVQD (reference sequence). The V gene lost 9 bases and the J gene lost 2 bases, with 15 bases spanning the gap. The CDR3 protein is CARKIADYTDTQYF. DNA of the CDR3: TGCGCCAGGAAAATAGCGGACTACACAGATACGCAGTATTTT.

CDR3 residues: CASRELGTSGVNEQFF. The CDR3 DNA sequence: TGTGCCAGCAGGGAACTCGGGACTAGCGGGGTCAATGAGCAGTTCTTC. The V call is TRBV6-1, the J call TRBJ2-1; 13 nucleotides align to TRBD2. Germline loops: CDR1 MNHNS, CDR2 SASEGT. Unmatched junction bases numbered 8, after V lost 6 bases and J lost 6 bases. The CDR3 extends over 16 amino acids.

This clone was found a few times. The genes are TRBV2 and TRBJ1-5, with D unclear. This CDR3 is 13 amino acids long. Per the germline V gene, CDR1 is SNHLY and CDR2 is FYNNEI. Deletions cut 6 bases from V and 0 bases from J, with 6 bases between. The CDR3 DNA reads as TGTGCCAGCAGAGGAAATAGCAATCAGCCCCAGCATTTT. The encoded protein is CASRGNSNQPQHF.

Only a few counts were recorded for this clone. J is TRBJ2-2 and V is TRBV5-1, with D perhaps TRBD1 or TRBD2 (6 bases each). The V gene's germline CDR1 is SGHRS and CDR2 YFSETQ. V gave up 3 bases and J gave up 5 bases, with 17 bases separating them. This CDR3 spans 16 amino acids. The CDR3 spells CASSSPSGARTGELFF. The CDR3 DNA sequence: TGCGCCAGCAGCTCCCCCTCGGGGGCAAGGACCGGGGAGCTGTTTTTT.

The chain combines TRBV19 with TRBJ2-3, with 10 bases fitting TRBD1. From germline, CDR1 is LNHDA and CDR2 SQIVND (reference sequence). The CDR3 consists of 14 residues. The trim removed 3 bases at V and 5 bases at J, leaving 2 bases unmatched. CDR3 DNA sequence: TGTGCCAGTAGTATGGACAGGGGGGAAGATACGCAGTATTTT. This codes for CASSMDRGEDTQYF. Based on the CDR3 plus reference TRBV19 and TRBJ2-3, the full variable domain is DGGITQSPKYLFRKEGQNVTLSCEQNLNHDAMYWYRQDPGQGLRLIYYSQIVNDFQKGDIAEGYSVSREKKESFPLTVTSAQKNPTAFYLCASSMDRGEDTQYFGPGTRLTVL.

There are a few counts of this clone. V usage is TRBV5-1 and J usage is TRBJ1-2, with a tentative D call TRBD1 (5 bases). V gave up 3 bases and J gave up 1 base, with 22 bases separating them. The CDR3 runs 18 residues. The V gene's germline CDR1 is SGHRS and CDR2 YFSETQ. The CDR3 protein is CASSSRGGRASNNYGYTF. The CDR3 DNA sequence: TGCGCCAGCAGCTCCCGGGGAGGCAGGGCCTCTAATAACTATGGCTACACCTTC.

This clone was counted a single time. CDR3 protein: CASSYVRGSEQYV. CDR3 bases: TGTGCCAGCAGTTATGTCAGGGGGAGCGAGCAGTACGTC. This chain joins TRBV6-5 and TRBJ2-7; 7 bases are a match to TRBD1. The V segment lost 3 bases and the J segment 6 bases; nucleotides outside the gene matches: 5. The length of the CDR3 is 13 residues. Germline V gene lookup returns CDR1 MNHEY and CDR2 SVGAGI.

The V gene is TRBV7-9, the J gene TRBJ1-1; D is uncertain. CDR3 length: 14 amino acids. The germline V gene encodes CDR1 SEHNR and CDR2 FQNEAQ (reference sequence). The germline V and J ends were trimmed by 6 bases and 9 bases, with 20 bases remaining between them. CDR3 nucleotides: TGTGCCAGCAGTCCCTCCGGGAGCGGCGTACAAGCTTTCTTT. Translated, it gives CASSPSGSGVQAFF.

The CDR3: CASRETGDWDGYTF. DNA of the CDR3: TGTGCCAGTAGAGAGACAGGGGATTGGGATGGCTACACCTTC. The gene calls are TRBV19 and TRBJ1-2, with 8 bases fitting TRBD1. The CDR3 has 14 residues. The germline V gene encodes CDR1 LNHDA and CDR2 SQIVND (reference sequence). With 6 bases clipped from V and 6 bases from J, the junction kept 9 bases outside the gene matches.

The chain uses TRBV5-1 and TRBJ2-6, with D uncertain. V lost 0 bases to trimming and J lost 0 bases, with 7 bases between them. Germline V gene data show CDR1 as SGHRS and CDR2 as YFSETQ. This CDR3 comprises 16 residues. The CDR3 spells CASSLVGSSGANVLTF. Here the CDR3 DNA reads TGCGCCAGCAGCTTGGTAGGCTCCTCTGGGGCCAACGTCCTGACTTTC.